The following is a T cell receptor beta chain sequence with its context. Its matching antigen is unknown. The data were obtained in a study of OX40 agonist ivuxolimab in advanced cancers. Findings and caveats of the study: Expanded clones were, on average, more numerous among CD8+ T cells than CD4+. Clonal expansion from baseline to week 6 occurred in both CD4+ and CD8+ T cells.

The repertoire was sequenced with immunoSEQ multiplex PCR; TCRdb's copy has only in-frame clones and lacks some. The sample includes some 72,000 clones, approximately 80% of them seen just once. This receptor was identified in an adult with an advanced solid tumor such as melanoma, head and neck, liver or kidney cancer. This sample comprised CD4+ or CD8+ T cells sorted from blood, obtained in a trial of the OX40 agonist ivuxolimab.

The CDR3 DNA follows: TGTGCCAGCAGTGAAGATGGGACCGGTGTTGGGGGGACAGATACGCAGTATTTT. As protein: CASSEDGTGVGGTDTQYF. The chain is built from TRBV6-1 and TRBJ2-3; weak D call: TRBD2 (6 bases). Germline V gives CDR1 MNHNS, CDR2 SASEGT. This CDR3 comprises 18 residues. V gave up 1 base and J gave up 3 bases, with 20 bases separating them.